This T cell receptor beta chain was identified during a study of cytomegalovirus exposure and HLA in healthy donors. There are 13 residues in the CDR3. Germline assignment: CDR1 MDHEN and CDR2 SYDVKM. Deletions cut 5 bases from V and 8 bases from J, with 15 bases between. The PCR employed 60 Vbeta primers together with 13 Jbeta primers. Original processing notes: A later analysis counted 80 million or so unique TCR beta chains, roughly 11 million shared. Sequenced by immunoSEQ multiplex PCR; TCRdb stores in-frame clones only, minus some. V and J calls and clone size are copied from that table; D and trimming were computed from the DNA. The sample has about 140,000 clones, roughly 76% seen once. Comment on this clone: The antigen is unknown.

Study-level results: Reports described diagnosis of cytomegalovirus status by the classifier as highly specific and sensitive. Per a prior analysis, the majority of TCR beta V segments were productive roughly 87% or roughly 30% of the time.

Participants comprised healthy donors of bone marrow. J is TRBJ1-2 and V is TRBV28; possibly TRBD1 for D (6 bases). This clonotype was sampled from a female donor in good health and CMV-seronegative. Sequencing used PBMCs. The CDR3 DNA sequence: TGTGCCAGCAGTCTGGACAGACTTTACGGCTACACCTTC. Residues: CASSLDRLYGYTF.